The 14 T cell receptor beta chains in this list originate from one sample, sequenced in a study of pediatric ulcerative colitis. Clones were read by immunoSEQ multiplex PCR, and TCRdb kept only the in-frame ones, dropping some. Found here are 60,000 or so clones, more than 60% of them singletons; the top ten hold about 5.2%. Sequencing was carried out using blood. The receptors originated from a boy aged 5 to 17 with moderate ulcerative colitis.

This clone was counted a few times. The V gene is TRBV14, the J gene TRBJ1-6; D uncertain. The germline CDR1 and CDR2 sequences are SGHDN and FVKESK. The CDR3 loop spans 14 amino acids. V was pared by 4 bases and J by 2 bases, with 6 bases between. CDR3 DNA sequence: TGTGCCAGCAGCCGGGAGCCCTATAATTCACCCCTCCACTTT. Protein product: CASSREPYNSPLHF.

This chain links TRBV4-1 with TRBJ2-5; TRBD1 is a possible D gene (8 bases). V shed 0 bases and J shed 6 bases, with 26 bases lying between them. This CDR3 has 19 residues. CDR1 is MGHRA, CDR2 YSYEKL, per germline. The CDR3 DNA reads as TGCGCCAGCAGCCAAGATCTTTGGGGAGGACAGGGACTAATACAGACCCAGTACTTC. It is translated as CASSQDLWGGQGLIQTQYF.

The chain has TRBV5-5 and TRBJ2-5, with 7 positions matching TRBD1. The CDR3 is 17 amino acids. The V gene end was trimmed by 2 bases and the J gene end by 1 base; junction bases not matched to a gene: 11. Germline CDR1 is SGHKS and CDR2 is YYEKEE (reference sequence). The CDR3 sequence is CASSFRQGHTLQETQYF. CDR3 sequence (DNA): TGTGCCAGCAGCTTTAGACAGGGCCACACCCTCCAAGAGACCCAGTACTTC.

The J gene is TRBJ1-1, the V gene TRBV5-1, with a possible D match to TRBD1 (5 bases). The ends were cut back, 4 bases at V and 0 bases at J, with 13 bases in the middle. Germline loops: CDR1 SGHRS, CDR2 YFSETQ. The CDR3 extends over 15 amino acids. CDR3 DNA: TGCGCCAGCAGCCCAGGACACGCCTTGAACACTGAAGCTTTCTTT. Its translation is CASSPGHALNTEAFF.

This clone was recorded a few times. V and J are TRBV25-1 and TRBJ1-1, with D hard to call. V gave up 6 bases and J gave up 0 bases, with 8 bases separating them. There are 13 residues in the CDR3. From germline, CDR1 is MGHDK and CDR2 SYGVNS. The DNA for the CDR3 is TGTGCCAGCAGCGGACGGATGAACACTGAAGCTTTCTTT. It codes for CASSGRMNTEAFF.

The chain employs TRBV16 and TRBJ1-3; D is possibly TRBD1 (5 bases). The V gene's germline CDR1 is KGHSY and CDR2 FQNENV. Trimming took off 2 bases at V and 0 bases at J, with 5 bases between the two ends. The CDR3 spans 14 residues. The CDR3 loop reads CASSQDSSGNTIYF. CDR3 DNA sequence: TGTGCCAGCAGCCAAGACAGCTCTGGAAACACCATATATTTT.

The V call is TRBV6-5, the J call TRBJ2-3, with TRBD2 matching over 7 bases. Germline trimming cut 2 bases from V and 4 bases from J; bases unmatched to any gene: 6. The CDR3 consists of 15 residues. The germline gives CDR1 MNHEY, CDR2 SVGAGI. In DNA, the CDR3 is TGTGCCAGCAGTTACCTTTGGGGGGGGGCAGATACGCAGTATTTT. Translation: CASSYLWGGADTQYF.

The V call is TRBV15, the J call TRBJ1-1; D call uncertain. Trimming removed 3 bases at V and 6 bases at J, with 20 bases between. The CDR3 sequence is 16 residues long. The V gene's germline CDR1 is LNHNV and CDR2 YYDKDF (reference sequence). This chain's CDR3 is CATSSRTSEPSAEAFF. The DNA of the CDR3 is TGTGCCACCAGCAGCCGGACGTCGGAGCCGTCGGCTGAAGCTTTCTTT.

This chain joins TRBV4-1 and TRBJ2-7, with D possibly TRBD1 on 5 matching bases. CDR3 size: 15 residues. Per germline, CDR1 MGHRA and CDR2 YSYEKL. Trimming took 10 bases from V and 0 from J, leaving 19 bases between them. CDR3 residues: CAIQKGQGHSYEQYF. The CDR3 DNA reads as TGCGCCATCCAAAAGGGTCAGGGCCACTCCTACGAGCAGTACTTC.

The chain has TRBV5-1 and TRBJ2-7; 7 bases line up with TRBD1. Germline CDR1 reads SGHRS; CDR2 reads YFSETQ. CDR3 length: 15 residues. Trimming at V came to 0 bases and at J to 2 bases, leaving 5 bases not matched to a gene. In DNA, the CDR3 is TGCGCCAGCAGCTTGGGACAGGGCAGGACCTACGAGCAGTACTTC. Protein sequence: CASSLGQGRTYEQYF.

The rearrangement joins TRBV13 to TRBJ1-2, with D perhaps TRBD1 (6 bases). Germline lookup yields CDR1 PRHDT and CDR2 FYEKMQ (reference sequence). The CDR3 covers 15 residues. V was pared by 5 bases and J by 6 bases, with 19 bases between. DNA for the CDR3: TGTGCCAGCAGCGCGGGGCGGGGGGCCCGAGATGGCTACACCTTC. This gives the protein CASSAGRGARDGYTF.

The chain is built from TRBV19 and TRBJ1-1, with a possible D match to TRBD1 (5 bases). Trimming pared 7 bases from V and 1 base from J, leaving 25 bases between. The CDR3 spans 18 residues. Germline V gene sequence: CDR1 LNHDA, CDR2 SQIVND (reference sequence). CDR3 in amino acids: CASNTLGGGRAANTEAFF. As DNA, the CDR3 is TGTGCCAGTAACACCTTGGGGGGGGGACGTGCTGCGAACACTGAAGCTTTCTTT.

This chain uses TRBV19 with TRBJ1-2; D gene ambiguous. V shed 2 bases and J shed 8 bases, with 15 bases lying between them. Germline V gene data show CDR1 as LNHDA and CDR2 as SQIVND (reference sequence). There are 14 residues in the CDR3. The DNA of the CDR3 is TGTGCCAGTAGTATATCTGTCAGGTCTGGAGGCTACACCTTC. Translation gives CASSISVRSGGYTF.

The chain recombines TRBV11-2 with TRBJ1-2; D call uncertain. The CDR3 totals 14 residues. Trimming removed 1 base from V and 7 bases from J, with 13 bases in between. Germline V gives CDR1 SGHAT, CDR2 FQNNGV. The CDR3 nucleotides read TGTGCCAGCAGCTTAGGAGGCCCGCGGGTTGGCTACACCTTC. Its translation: CASSLGGPRVGYTF.